This T cell receptor beta chain was obtained from a study of radiation and T cells in renal cell carcinoma. Germline CDR1 SEHNR, CDR2 FQNEAQ (reference sequence). The CDR3 is made up of 15 amino acids. Trimming shortened V by 5 bases and J by 4 bases, and 18 bases separated the two germline ends. The time point here: blood 2 weeks post-SBRT. Treatment: 15 Gy SBRT to primary tumor, nephrectomy 4 weeks later. Data came from immunoSEQ multiplex PCR; TCRdb stores just in-frame clones and leaves some out. Among around 130,000 clones, 70% to 90% were seen once, and the ten largest hold less than 2.5%. The clonotype was recovered from a woman in her fifties or sixties with renal cell carcinoma. The genes are TRBV7-9 and TRBJ2-7; the D gene is possibly TRBD2 (6 bases). Sample: blood, taken from a patient whose treatment included radiotherapy and nephrectomy. CDR3 loop: CASSTGVTGLYEQYF. The CDR3 bases are TGTGCCAGCAGCACCGGGGTCACGGGACTGTACGAGCAGTACTTC.